Presented here are 28 T cell receptor beta chains from one specimen sequenced in a study of prognosis after radiotherapy for stage I lung cancer. CDR3 of TCR beta was amplified from genomic DNA via a two-round multiplex PCR. Round one of PCR was performed, and it used primers specific to each TRBV and TRBJ gene. MiXCR, applied by TCRdb to the multiplex PCR reads, yields one record per CDR3 protein. This sample has 45,000 to 70,000 distinct CDR3 sequences; 26% occur once, and the top ten carry 7.5%. This sample comprised PBMCs, obtained before or after stereotactic body radiation therapy (not recorded which). Source of these receptors: a donor over 45 with non-small cell lung cancer.

The chain combines TRBV19 with TRBJ1-2; D remains unclear. CDR1 LNHDA and CDR2 SQIVND come from the germline V gene (reference sequence). The CDR3 has 15 residues. Trimming stripped 4 bases from V and 4 bases from J, with 16 bases between. CDR3 residues: CASSRRAGIGYGYTF. CDR3 bases: TGTGCCAGTAGTAGGAGAGCGGGTATAGGCTATGGCTACACCTTC.

The rearrangement uses TRBV6-1 and TRBJ1-5; D is perhaps TRBD1 (5 bases). Germline CDR1 reads MNHNS; CDR2 reads SASEGT. Between the trimmed V and J ends, which lost 2 bases and 6 bases, there was a span of 14 bases. This CDR3 has 15 amino acids. CDR3 DNA sequence: TGTGCCAGCAGTGAACAATCACGGGGGGGTCAGCCCCAGCATTTT. Translating gives CASSEQSRGGQPQHF.

This clonotype was detected many times. V is TRBV5-6 and J is TRBJ2-1, with D possibly matching TRBD1 (6 bases). The germline V gene has CDR1 SGHDT and CDR2 YYEEEE. The CDR3 runs to 14 residues. The V gene lost 3 bases and the J gene lost 4 bases, with 11 bases spanning the gap. The CDR3 DNA follows: TGTGCCAGCAGCTCCCGGGACACTTACAATGAGCAGTTCTTC. Its protein product is CASSSRDTYNEQFF.

This clonotype was picked up many times. The V gene is TRBV7-8, the J gene TRBJ1-5; D gene unclear. Germline V gene data show CDR1 as SGHVS and CDR2 as FQNEAQ. Trimming removed 5 bases from V and 4 bases from J, with 15 bases in between. The CDR3 totals 15 residues. Written as DNA, the CDR3 is TGTGCCAGCAGCGACCGCTCACGCGGGAATCAGCCCCAGCATTTT. It codes for CASSDRSRGNQPQHF.

About this clonotype: Its ends do not fully match the called genes, so a read error is possible. The chain recombines TRBV6-2 or TRBV6-3 with TRBJ2-7; D possibly corresponds to TRBD2 (5 bases). The V gene's germline CDR1 is MNHEY and CDR2 SVGEGT. CDR3 size: 15 residues. The CDR3 coding sequence is TGTGTCAGCAGTGAACCCAGTGGGCGGGTGGACGAGCAGTACTTC. Amino acids: CVSSEPSGRVDEQYF.

This clonotype was observed many times. The chain is built from TRBV2 and TRBJ1-2; D is unclear. The V gene lost 4 bases and the J gene lost 3 bases, with 6 bases spanning the gap. Germline lookup yields CDR1 SNHLY and CDR2 FYNNEI. CDR3 length: 12 residues. CDR3 loop: CASSGEDYGYTF. The CDR3 coding sequence is TGTGCCAGCAGTGGAGAGGACTATGGCTACACCTTC. The full variable domain, its missing parts supplied by reference TRBV2 and TRBJ1-2, is EPEVTQTPSHQVTQMGQEVILRCVPISNHLYFYWYRQILGQKVEFLVSFYNNEISEKSEIFDDQFSVERPDGSNFTLKIRSTKLEDSAMYFCASSGEDYGYTFGSGTRLTVV.

Remarks on this clonotype: This likely traces to a read error, being one base from a far larger clone. This chain links TRBV6-4 with TRBJ1-6; 7 positions match TRBD1. CDR1 is MRHNA and CDR2 is SNTAGT in the germline V gene. This CDR3 region has 16 residues. CDR3 loop: CATDGQGVRFGSPLHF. Written as DNA, the CDR3 is TGTGCAACGGATGGGCAGGGGGTGCGTTTCGGTTCACCCCTCCACTTT.

This clonotype appeared many times. Germline is not matched at one junction end, which may reflect a read error. The V call is TRBV12-3 or TRBV12-4, the J call TRBJ2-6; D is possibly TRBD1 (5 bases). The CDR3 is 18 amino acids. The CDR3 DNA reads as TGTGCCAGCAGCCCTAAGGGGCGGACCTCCTCTAGGGCCAACGTCCTGACTTTC. It specifies CASSPKGRTSSRANVLTF.

This clonotype is medium-sized (0.01 to 0.1%) within its sample. This chain links TRBV19 with TRBJ1-6, with 10 bases aligning to TRBD1. Germline lookup yields CDR1 LNHDA and CDR2 SQIVND (reference sequence). The CDR3 contains 14 residues. Trimming took 5 bases from V and 9 from J; bases not matched to a gene: 4. The CDR3 region has the DNA TGTGCCAGTAGTGGGGGGACAGGGGTTTCACCCCTCCACTTT. It translates to CASSGGTGVSPLHF.

In the case of this clonotype: This likely came from a read error, as a far larger clone is one base away. V usage is TRBV27 and J usage is TRBJ2-3, with 12 positions matching TRBD2. Trimming at V came to 5 bases and at J to 6 bases, leaving 9 bases not matched to a gene. Germline values: CDR1 MNHEY, CDR2 SMNVEV (reference sequence). The CDR3 has 16 amino acids. The CDR3 is CASSDPGTSGRDTQYF. In DNA form, the CDR3 reads TGTGCCAGCAGTGACCCCGGGACTAGCGGGCGGGATACGCAGTATTTT.

This clonotype was observed many times. This chain connects TRBV19 to TRBJ1-3, with D unresolved. The germline CDR1 and CDR2 sequences are LNHDA and SQIVND (reference sequence). The CDR3 has 15 amino acids. V lost 7 bases and J lost 0, with 13 bases in between. The CDR3 protein is CASIARAASGNTIYF. The CDR3 DNA reads TGTGCCAGTATTGCCCGGGCCGCCTCTGGAAACACCATATATTTT.

This clonotype occurred many times. The gene calls are TRBV15 and TRBJ2-3, with 8 bases matching TRBD2. CDR3 length equals 17 residues. Germline assignment: CDR1 LNHNV and CDR2 YYDKDF (reference sequence). J lost 6 bases, V lost 0 bases, and 11 bases had no gene match. The CDR3: CATSRDRLAGRQDTQYF. The DNA for the CDR3 is TGTGCCACCAGCAGAGATCGTTTAGCGGGGCGTCAGGATACGCAGTATTTT. Complete variable domain (other parts from reference TRBV15 and TRBJ2-3): DAMVIQNPRYQVTQFGKPVTLSCSQTLNHNVMYWYQQKSSQAPKLLFHYYDKDFNNEADTPDNFQSRRPNTSFCFLDIRSPGLGDTAMYLCATSRDRLAGRQDTQYFGPGTRLTVL.

This clonotype was recorded at least ten times. The chain carries TRBV28 and TRBJ1-5; TRBD1 aligns across 8 bases. Germline V CDR1 and CDR2: MDHEN, SYDVKM. The CDR3 contains 15 residues. The junction had 7 bases not matched to a gene; V was cut back by 5 bases and J by 4 bases. The CDR3 region has the DNA TGTGCCAGCAGTCCATTCGGACAGGGAAATCAGCCCCAGCATTTT. It translates to CASSPFGQGNQPQHF.

This clonotype showed up just once. This sequence is one base from a far larger clone and is likely a read error. This chain connects TRBV6-5 to TRBJ1-4, with a weak D call TRBD1 (6 bases). This CDR3 contains 14 residues. CDR1 is MNHEY, CDR2 SVGAGI, per germline. DNA of the CDR3: TGTGCCAGCAGTAACTCAGGGGAGGGCGAAAAACTGTTTTTT. Translating gives CASSNSGEGEKLFF.

This clonotype was seen many times. The chain recombines TRBV7-9 with TRBJ2-7; D possibly uses TRBD1 or TRBD2 (6 bases each). Between the trimmed V and J ends, which lost 2 bases and 6 bases, there was a span of 17 bases. The V gene's germline CDR1 is SEHNR and CDR2 FQNEAQ (reference sequence). This CDR3 is 15 amino acids long. Written as DNA, the CDR3 is TGTGCCAGCAGCTTACCCGACAGGAGGGTCGGCGAGCAGTACTTC. Amino acids: CASSLPDRRVGEQYF.

This sequence joins TRBV6-1 and TRBJ2-7, with 10 positions matching TRBD2. Germline values: CDR1 MNHNS, CDR2 SASEGT. The V gene end was trimmed by 8 bases and the J gene end by 4 bases; junction bases not matched to a gene: 11. The CDR3 consists of 15 residues. CDR3 sequence: CASFSSWTSGYEQYF. The CDR3 DNA reads as TGTGCCAGCTTCTCCTCCTGGACTAGCGGATACGAGCAGTACTTC.

This clonotype came up many times. This chain connects TRBV6-1 to TRBJ1-2, with TRBD1 identical over 7 bases. Looked up from germline, CDR1 is MNHNS and CDR2 is SASEGT. The junction had 10 bases not matched to a gene; V was cut back by 6 bases and J by 0 bases. CDR3 size: 16 residues. The DNA for the CDR3 is TGTGCCAGCAGAGATGCGCCGGGACAGACTAACTATGGCTACACCTTC. The encoded protein is CASRDAPGQTNYGYTF.

As to this clonotype: This sequence may be a read error, since a much larger clone differs from it by one base. The CDR3 loop reads CASMRWPGYRDNQPQHF. The CDR3 DNA follows: TGTGCCAGCATGCGCTGGCCAGGTTATAGGGACAATCAGCCCCAGCATTTT. The chain combines TRBV28 with TRBJ1-5; D is unclear. The germline V gene has CDR1 MDHEN and CDR2 SYDVKM. V lost 7 bases to trimming and J lost 3 bases, with 22 bases between them. The CDR3 length is 17 residues. Full variable domain (rest looked up from reference TRBV28 and TRBJ1-5): DVKVTQSSRYLVKRTGEKVFLECVQDMDHENMFWYRQDPGLGLRLIYFSYDVKMKEKGDIPEGYSVSREKKERFSLILESASTNQTSMYLCASMRWPGYRDNQPQHFGDGTRLSIL.

This clonotype was observed many times. The chain couples TRBV28 to TRBJ1-3, with D maybe TRBD1 (6 bases). V was shortened by 8 bases and J by 1 base, with 12 bases between the two germline ends. The CDR3 runs to 14 residues. CDR1 is MDHEN, CDR2 SYDVKM, per germline. CDR3 loop: CASSTQGSGNTIYF. CDR3 bases: TGTGCCAGCTCAACACAGGGTTCTGGAAACACCATATATTTT.

For this clonotype: Its ends do not fully match the called genes, so a read error is possible. This sequence joins TRBV6-1 and TRBJ2-3; either TRBD1 or TRBD2 may supply D (5 bases each). The CDR3 runs 14 residues. The germline V gene has CDR1 MNHNS and CDR2 SASEGT. The CDR3 protein is CARSRGRSTDTRYF. The CDR3 nucleotides are TGTGCCAGGAGTCGGGGACGAAGCACAGATACGCGGTATTTT.

This clonotype came up many times. This chain connects TRBV5-1 to TRBJ1-2, with TRBD1 matching over 11 bases. The CDR3 totals 15 residues. Looked up from germline, CDR1 is SGHRS and CDR2 is YFSETQ. The V gene end was trimmed by 3 bases and the J gene end by 4 bases; junction bases not matched to a gene: 5. For the CDR3, the DNA is TGCGCCAGCAGCTATGATGGACAGGGGGCCTATGGCTACACCTTC. The encoded protein is CASSYDGQGAYGYTF.

This clonotype occurred many times. V is TRBV13 and J is TRBJ2-1; 8 bases match TRBD2. This CDR3 is 14 amino acids long. The V segment lost 3 bases and the J segment 7 bases; nucleotides outside the gene matches: 5. Germline V gives CDR1 PRHDT, CDR2 FYEKMQ (reference sequence). DNA for the CDR3: TGTGCCAGCAGCTTCGGGGGGGCCTGGAATGAGCAGTTCTTC. It codes for CASSFGGAWNEQFF.

This clonotype was observed at least ten times. This rearrangement joins TRBV9 to TRBJ1-2; D perhaps matches TRBD1 (5 bases). Trimming took off 3 bases at V and 2 bases at J, with 17 bases between the two ends. The germline CDR1 and CDR2 sequences are SGDLS and YYNGEE. The CDR3 spans 16 residues. The CDR3 protein is CASSASHGQFNYGYTF. CDR3 DNA sequence: TGTGCCAGCAGCGCCTCCCACGGACAATTCAACTATGGCTACACCTTC.

A note on this clonotype: A much larger clone differs from this one at a single base, so this may be a read error. The chain employs TRBV5-6 and TRBJ1-2; D call uncertain. The CDR3 runs to 14 residues. The V and J ends lost 0 bases and 4 bases respectively, with 10 bases between them. CDR1 and CDR2 (germline): SGHDT, YYEEEE. The CDR3 nucleotides read TGTGCCAGCAGCTTGGTCAGGTTTGCCTATGGCTACACCTTC. Amino acid sequence: CASSLVRFAYGYTF.

The table lists this clonotype with many counts. This chain uses TRBV9 with TRBJ2-3, with 7 bases identical to TRBD2. The CDR3 is 13 amino acids. Germline-derived CDR1 and CDR2 are SGDLS and YYNGEE. V shed 4 bases and J 4 bases; nucleotides not matched to a gene: 3. CDR3 protein: CASSRRGADTQYF. CDR3 nucleotides: TGTGCCAGCAGCCGACGGGGGGCAGATACGCAGTATTTT.

This clonotype occurred many times. The genes are TRBV19 and TRBJ2-7; tentatively, D is TRBD1 (6 bases). The CDR3 contains 13 residues. V dropped 9 bases and J dropped 0 bases, with 12 bases sitting between them. Germline CDR1 LNHDA, CDR2 SQIVND (reference sequence). CDR3 region: CASSEDSSYEQYF. The CDR3 DNA follows: TGTGCCAGCTCCGAGGACAGCTCCTACGAGCAGTACTTC.

In this sample, this clonotype turned up once. The chain carries TRBV6-2 or TRBV6-3 and TRBJ1-6, with D maybe TRBD1 (5 bases). In germline, CDR1 is MNHEY, CDR2 SVGEGT. V was clipped by 7 bases and J by 13 bases, with 23 bases between them. CDR3 length: 15 residues. The CDR3 DNA reads TGTGCCAGCACCAATACCTGTACAGGCTCTTCCCCCCTCCACTTT. Translated: CASTNTCTGSSPLHF.

As for this clonotype: Just one base apart from a much larger clone, this may be a read error. The CDR3 spells CASTKGTVGQETHYF. In nucleotides, the CDR3 is TGTGCCAGTACCAAGGGGACAGTTGGGCAAGAGACCCATTACTTC. This chain joins TRBV19 and TRBJ2-5, with TRBD1 matching 7 bases. Germline CDR1 reads LNHDA; CDR2 reads SQIVND (reference sequence). The CDR3 runs to 15 residues.